What follows are 28 T cell receptor beta chains derived from one specimen sequenced in a study of OX40 agonist ivuxolimab in advanced cancers. Produced via immunoSEQ multiplex PCR; TCRdb's table is partial and in-frame only. The data contain around 40,000 clones, around 86% of them singletons. The specimen was CD4+ or CD8+ T cells sorted from blood, collected in a trial of the OX40 agonist ivuxolimab. These receptors originate from an adult with an advanced solid tumor such as melanoma, head and neck, liver or kidney cancer.

This chain uses TRBV7-3 with TRBJ2-1; 10 bases map to TRBD2. CDR1 and CDR2 from the germline V gene are SGHTA and FQGTGA. The CDR3 runs 15 residues. Trimming removed 5 bases from V and 5 bases from J; junction bases left unmatched: 6. DNA for the CDR3: TGTGCCAGCAGCCAAGCGGGGGGGCCCGACAATGAGCAGTTCTTC. It translates to CASSQAGGPDNEQFF.

J is TRBJ2-7 and V is TRBV5-6, with D perhaps being TRBD1 or TRBD2 (5 bases each). The CDR3 contains 15 residues. CDR1 and CDR2 (germline): SGHDT, YYEEEE. V lost 4 bases, J lost 0 bases, and 14 bases lay in between. This chain's CDR3 is CASSQRGSSSYEQYF. The CDR3 nucleotides read TGTGCCAGCAGCCAGAGGGGCAGCAGCTCCTACGAGCAGTACTTC.

The genes are TRBV10-3 and TRBJ2-7; maybe TRBD2 (6 bases). This CDR3 region has 16 residues. V was clipped by 0 bases and J by 3 bases, with 15 bases between them. Germline V lookup: CDR1 ENHRY, CDR2 SYGVKD. CDR3 residues: CAISESSRRRGYEQYF. The CDR3 DNA reads as TGTGCCATCAGTGAGTCGAGTCGGCGGCGGGGCTACGAGCAGTACTTC.

V usage is TRBV7-8 and J usage is TRBJ2-7; the D is unclear. This CDR3 comprises 13 residues. Trimming removed 8 bases from V and 3 bases from J, with 14 bases in between. From germline, CDR1 is SGHVS and CDR2 FQNEAQ. The CDR3: CASGARYNYEQYF. In DNA form, the CDR3 reads TGTGCCAGCGGTGCTAGATACAACTACGAGCAGTACTTC.

This chain connects TRBV5-4 to TRBJ1-1, with D possibly matching TRBD1 (6 bases). Trimming left V 5 bases short and J 0 bases short, with 11 bases between. The CDR3 consists of 14 residues. Germline values: CDR1 SGHNT, CDR2 YYREEE (reference sequence). This CDR3 is CASRPRTVNTEAFF. The CDR3 DNA sequence: TGTGCCAGCAGACCCCGGACAGTGAACACTGAAGCTTTCTTT.

The rearrangement joins TRBV6-1 to TRBJ2-7, with 13 bases matching TRBD2. The CDR3 loop spans 18 amino acids. Looked up from germline, CDR1 is MNHNS and CDR2 is SASEGT. Trimming removed 6 bases from V and 2 bases from J; junction bases left unmatched: 13. The chain's CDR3 is CASREWAGLAGVTYEQYF. The DNA of the CDR3 is TGTGCCAGCAGAGAATGGGCCGGACTAGCGGGAGTGACCTACGAGCAGTACTTC.

This chain uses TRBV7-2 with TRBJ2-3, with 13 bases matching TRBD2. From germline, CDR1 is SGHTA and CDR2 FQGNSA. This CDR3 is 15 amino acids long. Trimming removed 4 bases from V and 8 bases from J; junction bases left unmatched: 6. CDR3: CASSSTSGGAGTQYF. The CDR3 DNA reads as TGTGCCAGCAGCTCAACTAGCGGGGGGGCGGGTACGCAGTATTTT.

The chain recombines TRBV14 with TRBJ2-1; D ambiguous. CDR1 is SGHDN, CDR2 FVKESK, per germline. The CDR3 consists of 12 residues. Trimming took off 3 bases at V and 9 bases at J, with 9 bases between the two ends. The CDR3 region is CASSQGFSEQFF. The DNA for the CDR3 is TGTGCCAGCAGCCAGGGTTTTAGTGAGCAGTTCTTC.

V is TRBV6-6 and J is TRBJ2-5; D ambiguous. The closer fit of TRBJ2-7 to the DNA end suggests the J call may be wrong. The CDR3 loop spans 15 amino acids. From germline, CDR1 is MNHNY and CDR2 SVGAGI (reference sequence). The CDR3 reads CASSYRAEQSYEQYF. The CDR3 DNA reads TGTGCCAGCAGTTACAGGGCAGAGCAATCCTACGAGCAGTACTTC.

The chain links TRBV30 to TRBJ2-1; 14 nucleotides align to TRBD2. The V gene's germline CDR1 is GTSNPN and CDR2 SVGIG (reference sequence). CDR3 length: 16 residues. Trimming at V came to 2 bases and at J to 6 bases, leaving 6 bases not matched to a gene. The CDR3 spells CAWSNLGLAGVNEQFF. CDR3 sequence (DNA): TGTGCCTGGAGTAACCTGGGACTAGCGGGAGTCAATGAGCAGTTCTTC.

The chain combines TRBV7-8 with TRBJ1-3, with no clear D. Deletions cut 7 bases from V and 2 bases from J, with 12 bases between. From germline, CDR1 is SGHVS and CDR2 FQNEAQ. The CDR3 length is 14 residues. The CDR3: CASTPGVAGNTIYF. The DNA for the CDR3 is TGTGCCAGCACCCCCGGGGTAGCTGGAAACACCATATATTTT.

The rearrangement uses TRBV27 and TRBJ2-3; 8 nucleotides align to TRBD2. Germline assignment: CDR1 MNHEY and CDR2 SMNVEV (reference sequence). The CDR3 has 15 residues. V lost 5 bases, J lost 1 base, and 5 bases stayed unmatched. This CDR3 is CASSIIAGRTDTQYF. CDR3 DNA sequence: TGTGCCAGCAGTATTATAGCGGGACGCACAGATACGCAGTATTTT.

CDR3 nucleotide sequence: TGCGCCAGCAGCTTTGGGGCAGGGGGCATTGAAAAACTGTTTTTT. This sequence encodes CASSFGAGGIEKLFF. The chain carries TRBV5-1 and TRBJ1-4, with 8 bases lining up with TRBD1. Germline V gene data show CDR1 as SGHRS and CDR2 as YFSETQ. The CDR3 runs 15 residues. V shed 2 bases, J shed 7 bases, and the junction held 7 bases outside the gene matches.

The rearrangement uses TRBV19 and TRBJ2-3, with 9 bases fitting TRBD2. Germline CDR1 is LNHDA and CDR2 is SQIVND (reference sequence). This CDR3 has 17 amino acids. With 2 bases clipped from V and 4 bases from J, the junction kept 10 bases outside the gene matches. CDR3 nucleotide sequence: TGTGCCAGTAGTATACCCGCCGGGACTAGCAGCCCAGATACGCAGTATTTT. This translates into CASSIPAGTSSPDTQYF.

The J gene is TRBJ2-5, the V gene TRBV7-9, with D uncertain. The J call may not be correct, given that the DNA end is closer to TRBJ2-7. Looked up from germline, CDR1 is SEHNR and CDR2 is FQNEAQ (reference sequence). The CDR3 is 13 residues long. CDR3 coding DNA: TGTGCCAGCTCCCATAACGTCCCGGACGAGCAGTACTTC. Its protein product is CASSHNVPDEQYF.

The genes are TRBV4-1 and TRBJ1-5, with a tentative D call TRBD1 (5 bases). Trimming stripped 4 bases from V and 0 bases from J, with 19 bases between. The CDR3 runs to 18 residues. Germline lookup yields CDR1 MGHRA and CDR2 YSYEKL. CDR3 protein: CASSLIPGRLNSNQPQHF. The CDR3 region has the DNA TGCGCCAGCAGCCTTATACCGGGACGGCTTAATAGCAATCAGCCCCAGCATTTT.

The chain links TRBV5-4 to TRBJ2-3; the D gene could be TRBD1 or TRBD2 (5 bases each). The CDR3 loop spans 16 amino acids. Germline loops: CDR1 SGHNT, CDR2 YYREEE (reference sequence). With 1 base removed from V and 0 bases from J, the gap between germline ends came to 12 bases. This CDR3 reads CASSLRDRSSTDTQYF. DNA for the CDR3: TGTGCCAGCAGCTTGAGGGACCGTTCTAGCACAGATACGCAGTATTTT.

The chain uses TRBV19 and TRBJ1-2, with a tentative D call TRBD1 (6 bases). This CDR3 has 13 residues. Trimming stripped 7 bases from V and 1 base from J, with 10 bases between. Germline V gives CDR1 LNHDA, CDR2 SQIVND (reference sequence). The DNA of the CDR3 is TGTGCCAGTACAGGACAGCTTAACTATGGCTACACCTTC. It specifies CASTGQLNYGYTF.

This rearrangement joins TRBV6-6 to TRBJ1-1; TRBD1 might be the D (5 bases). The V gene lost 5 bases and the J gene lost 4 bases, with 17 bases spanning the gap. Germline CDR1 is MNHNY and CDR2 is SVGAGI (reference sequence). The CDR3 is made up of 15 amino acids. The CDR3 loop reads CASSRAPGVSTEAFF. DNA of the CDR3: TGTGCCAGCAGTAGGGCCCCGGGGGTGAGCACTGAAGCTTTCTTT.

The rearrangement joins TRBV28 to TRBJ1-6; the D gene is possibly TRBD1 (6 bases). Looked up from germline, CDR1 is MDHEN and CDR2 is SYDVKM. The V gene lost 5 bases and the J gene lost 4 bases, with 9 bases spanning the gap. The CDR3 consists of 14 residues. The CDR3 coding sequence is TGTGCCAGCAGTCAGGGGACTTATAATTCACCCCTCCACTTT. Translated: CASSQGTYNSPLHF.

The chain links TRBV9 to TRBJ1-6, with D hard to call. The CDR3 has 16 amino acids. V lost 0 bases to trimming and J lost 5 bases, with 12 bases between them. Germline V gene data show CDR1 as SGDLS and CDR2 as YYNGEE. The CDR3 spells CASSVGAGGHNSPLHF. CDR3 sequence (DNA): TGTGCCAGCAGCGTAGGGGCAGGCGGACATAATTCACCCCTCCACTTT. The full variable domain, its missing parts supplied by reference TRBV9 and TRBJ1-6, is DSGVTQTPKHLITATGQRVTLRCSPRSGDLSVYWYQQSLDQGLQFLIQYYNGEERAKGNILERFSAQQFPDLHSELNLSSLELGDSALYFCASSVGAGGHNSPLHFGNGTRLTVT.

The chain couples TRBV7-6 to TRBJ2-7; TRBD1 or TRBD2 may be the D gene (5 bases each). The CDR3 is 15 amino acids. Germline CDR1 and CDR2: SGHVS and FNYEAQ. V was trimmed by 1 base and J by 2 bases, leaving 12 bases between them. The CDR3 reads CASSLGGTATYEQYF. The DNA of the CDR3 is TGTGCCAGCAGCTTAGGGGGGACGGCGACCTACGAGCAGTACTTC.

The gene calls are TRBV7-9 and TRBJ2-4, with D possibly matching TRBD2 (5 bases). V was cut by 8 bases and J by 11 bases, with 19 bases left in between. Germline CDR1 SEHNR, CDR2 FQNEAQ (reference sequence). This CDR3 contains 13 residues. DNA of the CDR3: TGTGCCAGCCAGTCGGGCCCCACGGGGTTTCAGTACTTC. This encodes CASQSGPTGFQYF.

The CDR3 DNA reads TGCGCCAGCAGCCAAGATTTCGGCGACATCAATCAGCCCCAGCATTTT. The encoded protein is CASSQDFGDINQPQHF. The V gene is TRBV4-1, the J gene TRBJ1-5, with D hard to call. The CDR3 is 16 amino acids. The V and J ends lost 0 bases and 3 bases respectively, with 12 bases between them. Per germline, CDR1 MGHRA and CDR2 YSYEKL.

The V and J genes are TRBV6-6 and TRBJ1-2, with 7 bases that match TRBD1. This CDR3 contains 15 residues. V trimming: 3 bases; J trimming: 8 bases; junction bases outside the gene matches: 12. Germline CDR1 is MNHNY and CDR2 is SVGAGI (reference sequence). Here the CDR3 reads CASSYRRGRLEGYTF. DNA of the CDR3: TGTGCCAGCAGTTATCGGAGGGGGCGCTTGGAGGGCTACACCTTC.

This rearrangement joins TRBV6-1 to TRBJ2-1; 8 positions agree with TRBD2. Trimming took 0 bases from V and 9 from J; bases not matched to a gene: 7. Germline values: CDR1 MNHNS, CDR2 SASEGT. This CDR3 has 15 amino acids. The CDR3 region has the DNA TGTGCCAGCAGTGAAGCGGATAGCGGGAAGGGTGAGCAGTTCTTC. Translated, it gives CASSEADSGKGEQFF.

This chain connects TRBV10-1 to TRBJ2-5; 7 bases line up with TRBD1. This CDR3 has 14 residues. Germline CDR1 reads WNHNN; CDR2 reads SYGVQD (reference sequence). Losses at the gene ends were 7 bases for V and 5 bases for J; bases not matched to a gene: 10. The CDR3 here is CASIPDRSRETQYF. The CDR3, as DNA: TGCGCCAGCATTCCGGACAGGAGTAGGGAGACCCAGTACTTC.

V gene TRBV7-6 combines with J gene TRBJ2-5; 8 nucleotides agree with TRBD1. Losses at the gene ends were 4 bases for V and 1 base for J; bases not matched to a gene: 2. The CDR3 loop spans 14 amino acids. The V gene's germline CDR1 is SGHVS and CDR2 FNYEAQ. For the CDR3, the DNA is TGTGCCAGCAGCTCTGGGACAGGCCAAGAGACCCAGTACTTC. It encodes CASSSGTGQETQYF.